Presented here are 17 T cell receptor beta chains from one specimen sequenced in a study of CD8 T cells in ankylosing spondylitis (dated by TCRdb to 2017 to 2019). Preparation of the library involved 5' RACE. This sample was sequenced with an Illumina HiSeq 2500. In TCRdb, the public reads were trimmed at Q25 with fastp and aligned with MiXCR, with productive beta chains retained. Entries are consolidated by CDR3 protein sequence, retaining the most common genes and DNA. This sample has 250,000 or so distinct CDR3 sequences in its table, and roughly a tenth of those were observed once. The ten largest clonotypes hold about 2.5% of the sample. The source material was blood, either unsorted or a sorted T cell fraction (not recorded which). These receptors all come from a male donor with ankylosing spondylitis or in good health (not recorded which).

The rearrangement uses TRBV6-5 and TRBJ1-5; D remains ambiguous. The CDR3 consists of 14 residues. Germline assignment: CDR1 MNHEY and CDR2 SVGAGI. Trimming cost V 4 bases and J 6 bases, with 13 bases left between them. The CDR3 here is CASSSGLEGQPQHF. The CDR3 coding sequence is TGTGCCAGCAGTTCGGGCCTAGAGGGTCAGCCCCAGCATTTT.

In its sample, this clonotype was seen many times. The chain couples TRBV3-1 to TRBJ2-5, with 10 bases matching TRBD2. The length of the CDR3 is 15 residues. Germline V CDR1 and CDR2: LGHDT, YNNKEL (reference sequence). V shed 2 bases and J 2 bases; nucleotides not matched to a gene: 2. CDR3 in amino acids: CASSQLLAGQETQYF. As DNA, the CDR3 is TGTGCCAGCAGCCAATTACTAGCGGGGCAAGAGACCCAGTACTTC.

The chain carries TRBV6-1 and TRBJ1-2; D unclear. Trimming cost V 3 bases and J 2 bases, with 13 bases left between them. The V gene's germline CDR1 is MNHNS and CDR2 SASEGT. The CDR3 consists of 15 residues. This CDR3 is CASSEGIPENYGYTF. CDR3 nucleotides: TGTGCCAGCAGTGAGGGGATTCCAGAAAACTATGGCTACACCTTC.

There are many counts of this clonotype. This chain links TRBV20-1 with TRBJ2-7, with D possibly matching TRBD1 (5 bases). The V end was cut by 0 bases, the J end by 0 bases, with 12 bases between. Per the germline V gene, CDR1 is DFQATT and CDR2 is SNEGSKA (reference sequence). The CDR3 loop spans 15 amino acids. The CDR3 loop is CSARDPRQSSYEQYF. As DNA, the CDR3 is TGCAGTGCTAGAGACCCCCGACAGAGCTCCTACGAGCAGTACTTC.

In its sample, this clonotype was seen many times. The chain combines TRBV5-1 with TRBJ1-1; tentative D call: TRBD1 (6 bases). Trimming shortened V by 4 bases and J by 1 base, and 14 bases separated the two germline ends. This CDR3 has 15 amino acids. Germline assignment: CDR1 SGHRS and CDR2 YFSETQ. The CDR3 region has the DNA TGCGCCAGCAGCCTGGGGTTACAGGGGAACACTGAAGCTTTCTTT. Translation: CASSLGLQGNTEAFF.

This clonotype was seen repeatedly, ten times or more. This rearrangement joins TRBV2 to TRBJ2-7; 9 positions match TRBD1. CDR1 is SNHLY, CDR2 FYNNEI, per germline. This CDR3 is 15 amino acids long. Germline trimming cut 2 bases from V and 2 bases from J; bases unmatched to any gene: 4. As DNA, the CDR3 is TGTGCCAGCAGTGAAAGTAGGGACAGGGCCTACGAGCAGTACTTC. It encodes CASSESRDRAYEQYF.

This clonotype was seen ten or more times. The genes are TRBV7-9 and TRBJ2-1, with no clear D. The V end lost 4 bases, the J end lost 10 bases, and 17 bases lay between the germline ends. The CDR3 spans 14 residues. Germline CDR1 SEHNR, CDR2 FQNEAQ (reference sequence). The chain's CDR3 is CASSSPADGLEQFF. DNA for the CDR3: TGTGCCAGCAGCTCCCCCGCGGACGGGTTAGAGCAGTTCTTC.

At least ten counts were recorded for this clonotype. V and J are TRBV27 and TRBJ1-1; D not resolved. The CDR3 has 13 amino acids. From germline, CDR1 is MNHEY and CDR2 SMNVEV (reference sequence). Trimming took 3 bases from V and 7 from J, leaving 12 bases between them. CDR3 sequence (DNA): TGTGCCAGCAGTTTGGGCGGGGTGGGTGAAGCTTTCTTT. The encoded protein is CASSLGGVGEAFF.

This clonotype was seen ten or more times. This chain uses TRBV7-6 with TRBJ2-1, with D unclear. With 5 bases removed from V and 3 bases from J, the gap between germline ends came to 14 bases. The CDR3 consists of 15 residues. Germline lookup yields CDR1 SGHVS and CDR2 FNYEAQ. The CDR3 bases are TGTGCCAGCAGCCCGGATGGTAGGGTCTACAATGAGCAGTTCTTC. Translated: CASSPDGRVYNEQFF.

Ten or more counts support this clonotype. The V gene is TRBV6-1, the J gene TRBJ1-1; D is unresolved. CDR1 MNHNS and CDR2 SASEGT come from the germline V gene. Trimming shortened V by 5 bases and J by 0 bases, and 13 bases separated the two germline ends. CDR3 length: 15 amino acids. The CDR3 DNA sequence: TGTGCCAGCAGTCTCCAGAGGACGGTGAACACTGAAGCTTTCTTT. It encodes CASSLQRTVNTEAFF.

The sample holds many counts of this clonotype. The CDR3 loop is CASSPPSGGARDTQYF. In nucleotides, the CDR3 is TGCGCCAGCAGCCCACCTAGCGGGGGGGCGCGAGATACGCAGTATTTT. The chain has TRBV4-1 and TRBJ2-3, with TRBD2 identical over 12 bases. The CDR3 totals 16 residues. Germline V gene data show CDR1 as MGHRA and CDR2 as YSYEKL. J lost 5 bases, V lost 4 bases, and 7 bases had no gene match.

This clonotype was seen many times. V gene TRBV29-1 combines with J gene TRBJ2-5, with D possibly being TRBD2 (6 bases). The V and J ends lost 5 bases and 3 bases respectively, with 10 bases between them. Germline V gene lookup returns CDR1 SQVTM and CDR2 ANQGSEA. CDR3 length equals 12 residues. Written as DNA, the CDR3 is TGCAGCGTTTGTCGGGGGAAAGAGACCCAGTACTTC. It codes for CSVCRGKETQYF.

This clonotype was counted at least ten times. J is TRBJ2-5 and V is TRBV12-3 or TRBV12-4; D gene unclear. V lost 3 bases and J lost 8, with 7 bases in between. The CDR3 totals 11 residues. CDR3 sequence (DNA): TGTGCCAGCAGTTTCGCCGGCACCCAGTACTTC. Amino acids: CASSFAGTQYF.

In this sample, this clonotype turned up many times. The chain couples TRBV12-3 or TRBV12-4 to TRBJ1-5; tentatively, D is TRBD1 (6 bases). Trimming cost V 4 bases and J 7 bases, with 17 bases left between them. This CDR3 is 15 amino acids long. The DNA of the CDR3 is TGTGCCAGCAGTTGGGGCGGGGGCGCGGGACAGCCCCAGCATTTT. It yields the protein CASSWGGGAGQPQHF.

The chain employs TRBV11-2 and TRBJ2-5, with D hard to call. Trimming stripped 3 bases from V and 4 bases from J, with 9 bases between. CDR1 and CDR2 from the germline V gene are SGHAT and FQNNGV. CDR3 length: 13 amino acids. The CDR3 here is CASSFPEAETQYF. CDR3 nucleotide sequence: TGTGCCAGCAGCTTCCCGGAAGCAGAGACCCAGTACTTC.

In regard to this clonotype: A junction boundary mismatches the germline segment, possibly from a read error. The chain joins TRBV11-1 to TRBJ1-5; the D gene is possibly TRBD1 (6 bases). CDR1 and CDR2 (germline): SGHAT, FQDESV (reference sequence). This CDR3 has 18 residues. CDR3 coding DNA: TGTGCCAGCAGCCTGGGCCTGGGGGGGGCCGCTAGCAATCGGCCCCAGCATTTT. Protein product: CASSLGLGGAASNRPQHF.

This clonotype occurred many times. The V gene is TRBV30, the J gene TRBJ2-3; 10 nucleotides agree with TRBD2. Germline lookup yields CDR1 GTSNPN and CDR2 SVGIG (reference sequence). The junction had 9 bases not matched to a gene; V was cut back by 2 bases and J by 4 bases. This CDR3 is 16 amino acids long. CDR3 sequence reads: CAWSNLAGERSDTQYF. The CDR3, as DNA: TGTGCCTGGAGTAACCTAGCGGGGGAGCGATCAGATACGCAGTATTTT.